This T cell receptor beta chain was documented in a study of blood T cell repertoires in COVID-19. The table came from immunoSEQ multiplex PCR; TCRdb's copy has only in-frame clones and leaves some out. This table has 300,000 to 450,000 clones, 75% to 90% appearing once. This TCR derives from a man in his late teens or twenties who had recovered from COVID-19. The sample taken for sequencing was PBMCs or T cells enriched from blood (not recorded which).

CDR3 region: CASSFGGKGYEQYF. In nucleotides, the CDR3 is TGTGCCAGCAGCTTTGGCGGGAAGGGGTACGAGCAGTACTTC. The chain is built from TRBV5-8 and TRBJ2-7, with a tentative D call TRBD2 (6 bases). Per germline, CDR1 SGHTS and CDR2 YDEGEE. This CDR3 comprises 14 residues. V lost 2 bases and J lost 4, with 13 bases in between.